This is a list of T cell receptor beta chains from one sample in a study of cytomegalovirus exposure and HLA in healthy donors. This table comes from immunoSEQ multiplex PCR, and its TCRdb copy is limited to in-frame clones, with some not included. Here the sample spans more than 90,000 clones, 79% being singletons. Sequencing was done on a sample of PBMCs. The receptor set was obtained from a woman aged 18-29 years in good health and CMV-seropositive. Both conserved end residues are part of each CDR3. Each record gives: clone size, J gene, D gene, V gene, CDR3 protein, CDR3 DNA. The D gene is left open where the match is weak. Clone size is given for some rows only: seen once, a few or many times, or a class if the clone is expanded.

size: NA; J: TRBJ1-3; D: TRBD1; V: TRBV7-9; CDR3: CASSSPGQDSGNTIYF; DNA: TGTGCCAGCAGCTCCCCGGGACAGGACTCTGGAAACACCATATATTTT
size: NA; J: TRBJ1-1; D: NA; V: TRBV19; CDR3: CASSIDLEGSTEAFF; DNA: TGTGCCAGTAGTATAGATCTAGAGGGCTCCACTGAAGCTTTCTTT
size: once; J: TRBJ2-2; D: NA; V: TRBV5-1; CDR3: CASRAEVSNTGELFF; DNA: TGCGCCAGCAGGGCAGAGGTATCTAACACCGGGGAGCTGTTTTTT
size: NA; J: TRBJ2-7; D: NA; V: TRBV10-3; CDR3: CAISGRSYEQYF; DNA: TGTGCCATCAGTGGACGGAGTTACGAGCAGTACTTC
size: NA; J: TRBJ2-5; D: TRBD2; V: TRBV9; CDR3: CASSRLAGQETQYF; DNA: TGTGCCAGCAGTAGACTAGCGGGACAAGAGACCCAGTACTTC
size: NA; J: TRBJ1-1; D: NA; V: TRBV28; CDR3: CASRIRPLNTEAFF; DNA: TGTGCCAGCAGAATCAGGCCGTTGAACACTGAAGCTTTCTTT
size: NA; J: TRBJ1-2; D: TRBD1; V: TRBV5-4; CDR3: CASSYDRGYGYTF; DNA: TGTGCCAGCAGCTACGACAGGGGCTATGGCTACACCTTC
size: once; J: TRBJ2-2; D: NA; V: TRBV6-5; CDR3: CASSYSRGTGELFF; DNA: TGTGCCAGCAGTTACTCGAGGGGGACCGGGGAGCTGTTTTTT
size: few; J: TRBJ2-1; D: NA; V: TRBV11-2; CDR3: CASRRNEQFF; DNA: TGTGCCAGCAGACGGAATGAGCAGTTCTTC
size: NA; J: TRBJ1-3; D: NA; V: TRBV5-1; CDR3: CASSSGVLGNTIYF; DNA: TGCGCCAGCAGCTCAGGGGTCCTAGGAAACACCATATATTTT
size: once; J: TRBJ2-1; D: NA; V: TRBV11-3; CDR3: CASSPRLATNEQFF; DNA: TGTGCCAGCAGCCCCAGACTCGCCACCAATGAGCAGTTCTTC
size: NA; J: TRBJ2-2; D: NA; V: TRBV2; CDR3: CASSTTADTGELFF; DNA: TGTGCCAGCAGTACGACAGCCGACACCGGGGAGCTGTTTTTT
size: once; J: TRBJ2-3; D: NA; V: TRBV2; CDR3: CASSENGGEQYF; DNA: TGTGCCAGCAGTGAAAACGGGGGTGAGCAGTATTTT
size: NA; J: TRBJ2-2; D: TRBD1; V: TRBV18; CDR3: CASSTGEYGELFF; DNA: TGTGCCAGCTCAACAGGGGAGTACGGGGAGCTGTTTTTT
size: NA; J: TRBJ2-1; D: TRBD1; V: TRBV19; CDR3: CASSEQTGNEQFF; DNA: TGTGCCAGTAGTGAACAGACAGGGAATGAGCAGTTCTTC
size: NA; J: TRBJ2-7; D: TRBD1; V: TRBV7-3; CDR3: CASSLGWGQSDEQYF; DNA: TGTGCCAGCAGCTTAGGGTGGGGACAGTCCGACGAGCAGTACTTC
size: NA; J: TRBJ2-1; D: TRBD2; V: TRBV12-5; CDR3: CASGPGTSGHNEQFF; DNA: TGTGCTAGTGGTCCCGGGACTAGCGGCCACAATGAGCAGTTCTTC
size: NA; J: TRBJ2-5; D: NA; V: TRBV7-6; CDR3: CASSKRTDYQETQYF; DNA: TGTGCCAGCAGCAAAAGGACAGATTACCAAGAGACCCAGTACTTC
size: once; J: TRBJ1-1; D: NA; V: TRBV28; CDR3: CASSLRDTEAFF; DNA: TGTGCCAGCAGTTTACGGGACACTGAAGCTTTCTTT
size: NA; J: TRBJ2-7; D: TRBD1; V: TRBV4-1; CDR3: CASSLDPGTVLSYEQYF; DNA: TGCGCCAGCAGCCTAGACCCCGGGACAGTTCTTTCCTACGAGCAGTACTTC
size: NA; J: TRBJ1-1; D: NA; V: TRBV19; CDR3: CASSIRSGYGEAFF; DNA: TGTGCCAGTAGTATACGATCAGGGTACGGTGAAGCTTTCTTT
size: NA; J: TRBJ2-1; D: TRBD2; V: TRBV6-1; CDR3: CASSGPTSGRDNEQFF; DNA: TGTGCCAGCAGTGGGCCCACTAGCGGGAGGGACAATGAGCAGTTCTTC
size: NA; J: TRBJ2-3; D: TRBD2; V: TRBV13; CDR3: CASSSTLAGGPTDTQYF; DNA: TGTGCCAGCAGCTCAACCCTAGCGGGAGGGCCCACAGATACGCAGTATTTT
size: NA; J: TRBJ1-1; D: NA; V: TRBV18; CDR3: CASSPYTGTEAFF; DNA: TGTGCCAGCTCGCCCTACACAGGGACTGAAGCTTTCTTT
size: few; J: TRBJ2-5; D: TRBD2; V: TRBV2; CDR3: CASSATSGITETQYF; DNA: TGTGCCAGCAGCGCCACTAGCGGGATAACAGAGACCCAGTACTTC
size: once; J: TRBJ2-1; D: TRBD1; V: TRBV6-1; CDR3: CASSDRDRGKPEQFF; DNA: TGTGCCAGCAGTGACCGGGACAGGGGAAAGCCTGAGCAGTTCTTC
size: few; J: TRBJ1-2; D: TRBD1; V: TRBV9; CDR3: CASSVGRRHRGTNYGYTF; DNA: TGTGCCAGCAGCGTAGGACGACGTCACAGGGGCACCAACTATGGCTACACCTTC
size: NA; J: TRBJ1-4; D: NA; V: TRBV5-1; CDR3: CASSSTEPNEKLFF; DNA: TGCGCCAGCAGCTCGACAGAGCCTAATGAAAAACTGTTTTTT
size: NA; J: TRBJ2-2; D: NA; V: TRBV2; CDR3: CATDKWGQGGTGELFF; DNA: TGTGCCACAGACAAATGGGGTCAGGGAGGCACCGGGGAGCTGTTTTTT
size: NA; J: TRBJ2-7; D: NA; V: TRBV11-1; CDR3: CASSLLNEQYF; DNA: TGTGCCAGCAGCTTATTAAACGAGCAGTACTTC
size: NA; J: TRBJ1-3; D: NA; V: TRBV2; CDR3: CASSLRSSGNTIYF; DNA: TGTGCCAGCAGTTTGAGGAGCTCTGGAAACACCATATATTTT
size: NA; J: TRBJ2-7; D: NA; V: TRBV27; CDR3: CASSRSGKGSYEQYF; DNA: TGTGCCAGCAGTCGCTCCGGGAAAGGCTCCTACGAGCAGTACTTC
size: few; J: TRBJ1-1; D: NA; V: TRBV5-3; CDR3: CARNPQRNTEAFF; DNA: TGTGCCAGAAACCCACAGAGGAACACTGAAGCTTTCTTT
size: NA; J: TRBJ2-2; D: NA; V: TRBV11-3; CDR3: CASSDHGETGELFF; DNA: TGTGCCAGCAGCGACCACGGGGAGACCGGGGAGCTGTTTTTT
size: NA; J: TRBJ2-7; D: NA; V: TRBV19; CDR3: CASSTSGTPGYEQYF; DNA: TGTGCCAGTAGTACAAGCGGGACACCTGGGTACGAGCAGTACTTC
size: few; J: TRBJ2-3; D: TRBD2; V: TRBV5-1; CDR3: CASSSAGVGVDTQYF; DNA: TGCGCCAGCAGTTCCGCGGGAGTAGGAGTAGATACGCAGTATTTT
size: NA; J: TRBJ2-5; D: NA; V: TRBV11-2; CDR3: CASSSGLGQETQYF; DNA: TGTGCCAGCAGCTCAGGGCTGGGCCAAGAGACCCAGTACTTC
size: NA; J: TRBJ2-5; D: TRBD2; V: TRBV28; CDR3: CASSFETSGIQETQYF; DNA: TGTGCCAGCAGTTTTGAGACTAGCGGGATTCAAGAGACCCAGTACTTC
size: NA; J: TRBJ1-1; D: NA; V: TRBV30; CDR3: CAWSVRGNEAFF; DNA: TGTGCCTGGAGTGTCCGAGGGAATGAAGCTTTCTTT
size: NA; J: TRBJ2-7; D: TRBD2; V: TRBV27; CDR3: CASRPGLAVIYEQYF; DNA: TGTGCCAGCAGGCCGGGACTAGCGGTTATTTACGAGCAGTACTTC
size: NA; J: TRBJ2-2; D: TRBD2; V: TRBV10-2; CDR3: CASSVLAGLNTGELFF; DNA: TGCGCCAGCAGTGTTCTAGCGGGGCTAAACACCGGGGAGCTGTTTTTT
size: few; J: TRBJ1-5; D: TRBD1; V: TRBV10-2; CDR3: CASSEGQGQHF; DNA: TGCGCCAGCAGTGAGGGACAGGGCCAGCATTTT
size: NA; J: TRBJ2-3; D: NA; V: TRBV27; CDR3: CASWSGPDTQYF; DNA: TGTGCCAGCTGGAGCGGACCAGATACGCAGTATTTT
size: NA; J: TRBJ1-3; D: TRBD1; V: TRBV28; CDR3: CASSLPGGFSGNTIYF; DNA: TGTGCCAGCAGTTTGCCAGGGGGATTTTCCGGAAACACCATATATTTT
size: NA; J: TRBJ2-5; D: NA; V: TRBV5-4; CDR3: CASSLGGDSGPQYF; DNA: TGTGCCAGCAGCTTGGGGGGGGACTCCGGGCCCCAGTACTTC
size: once; J: TRBJ1-1; D: NA; V: TRBV7-3; CDR3: CASSLRMEGTEAFF; DNA: TGTGCCAGCAGCTTACGAATGGAGGGGACTGAAGCTTTCTTT
size: once; J: TRBJ1-1; D: TRBD1; V: TRBV5-1; CDR3: CASSSRQGGNTEAFF; DNA: TGCGCCAGCAGCTCGCGACAGGGAGGGAACACTGAAGCTTTCTTT
size: NA; J: TRBJ1-1; D: TRBD1; V: TRBV5-4; CDR3: CASSSRQGKSTEAFF; DNA: TGTGCCAGCAGCTCCCGACAGGGTAAGAGCACTGAAGCTTTCTTT
size: NA; J: TRBJ2-3; D: TRBD2; V: TRBV7-7; CDR3: CASSLGTSGQTDTQYF; DNA: TGTGCTAGCAGCTTAGGGACTAGCGGGCAGACAGATACGCAGTATTTT
size: NA; J: TRBJ2-4; D: TRBD2; V: TRBV28; CDR3: CASSSWDYLAKNIQYF; DNA: TGTGCCAGCAGTTCCTGGGACTACCTAGCCAAAAACATTCAGTACTTC